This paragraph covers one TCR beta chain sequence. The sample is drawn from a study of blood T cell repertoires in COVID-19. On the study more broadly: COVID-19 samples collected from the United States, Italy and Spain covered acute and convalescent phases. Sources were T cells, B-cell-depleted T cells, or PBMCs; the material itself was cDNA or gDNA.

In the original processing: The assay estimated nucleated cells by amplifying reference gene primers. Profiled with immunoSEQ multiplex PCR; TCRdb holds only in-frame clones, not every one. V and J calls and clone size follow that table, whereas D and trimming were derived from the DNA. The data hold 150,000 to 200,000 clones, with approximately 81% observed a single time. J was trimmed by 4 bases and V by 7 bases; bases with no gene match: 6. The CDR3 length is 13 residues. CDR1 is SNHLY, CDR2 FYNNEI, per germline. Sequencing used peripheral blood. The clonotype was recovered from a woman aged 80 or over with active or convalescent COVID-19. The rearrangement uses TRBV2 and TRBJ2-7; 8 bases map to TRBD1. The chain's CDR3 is CASIGTGIYEQYF. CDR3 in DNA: TGTGCCAGCATAGGGACAGGTATTTACGAGCAGTACTTC.